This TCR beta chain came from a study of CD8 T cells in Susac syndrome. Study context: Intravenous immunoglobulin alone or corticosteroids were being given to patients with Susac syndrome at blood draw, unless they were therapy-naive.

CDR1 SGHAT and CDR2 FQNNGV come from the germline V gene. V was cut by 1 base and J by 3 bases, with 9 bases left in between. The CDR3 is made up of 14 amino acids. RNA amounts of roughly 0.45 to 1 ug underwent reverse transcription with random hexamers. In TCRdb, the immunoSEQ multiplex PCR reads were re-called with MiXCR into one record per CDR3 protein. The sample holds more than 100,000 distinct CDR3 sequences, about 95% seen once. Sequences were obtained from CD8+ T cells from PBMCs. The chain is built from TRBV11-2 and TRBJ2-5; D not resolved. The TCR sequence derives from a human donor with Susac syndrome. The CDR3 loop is CASSLVSRKETQYF. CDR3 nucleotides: TGTGCCAGCAGCTTAGTTTCTAGAAAAGAGACCCAGTACTTC.